This T cell receptor beta chain comes out of a study of early T cells in non-severe SARS-CoV-2 infection. Whole-study results and caveats: In VDJdb matching, anti-spike CD8 responses were favored while private and CD4 specificities went missing.

CDR1 and CDR2 (germline): MDHEN, SYDVKM. This CDR3 has 14 residues. V was cut by 5 bases and J by 3 bases, with 12 bases left in between. The TCR library protocol attached unique molecular identifiers to the individual cDNA molecules. TCRdb itself ran the 5' RACE reads through MiXCR, one entry per CDR3 protein. The sample lists approximately 52,000 distinct CDR3 sequences; 15% were seen once. Regarding this clonotype: Its antigen is as yet unknown.

The starting material was whole blood, obtained at baseline. The V gene is TRBV28, the J gene TRBJ2-3; D might be TRBD2 (6 bases). The sequence was obtained from an adult who was a healthcare worker with PCR-confirmed SARS-CoV-2 infection or an uninfected control (not recorded which). The CDR3 loop is CASSPGVSTDTQYF. In nucleotides, the CDR3 is TGTGCCAGCAGTCCGGGGGTTTCTACAGATACGCAGTATTTT.